This T cell receptor beta chain was retrieved from a study of T-cell reconstitution after alpha-beta-depleted transplantation in children. The TCRbeta library was prepared with unique molecular identifiers. Each CDR3 protein is one row after TCRdb ran MiXCR on the PCR reads. The top ten hold approximately 5.4% of the sample, which has 490,000 or so distinct CDR3 sequences, under 15% seen once. Germline CDR1 is DFQATT and CDR2 is SNEGSKA (reference sequence). V lost 0 bases, J lost 1 base, and 8 bases stayed unmatched. This CDR3 has 18 amino acids. This receptor was taken from a human donor who donated a stem cell graft to a child with combined immunodeficiency. The sample consisted of PBMCs from the stem cell graft donor, taken from the stem cell graft. The genes are TRBV20-1 and TRBJ2-5; 13 nucleotides agree with TRBD2. The CDR3 loop reads CSARDQLTSGRIQETQYF. CDR3 coding DNA: TGCAGTGCTAGAGATCAGCTGACTAGCGGGAGGATCCAAGAGACCCAGTACTTC.